One sample yielded the 14 T cell receptor beta chains listed below, sequenced in a study of T cells in women clearing cervical HPV infection. Repertoires were generated with immunoSEQ multiplex PCR, while TCRdb's copy carries only in-frame clones and drops some. This listing includes approximately 49,000 clones. The sample comprised blood buffy coat. These receptors were obtained from a woman aged 18 to 75 with a cervical HPV16 infection that either progressed to CIN3+ or cleared (not recorded which).

On this clone itself: The read terminates 3 residues before the CDR3 end, so the remaining end is supplied by the germline J gene. This sequence joins TRBV7-3 and TRBJ2-7; 16 bases align to TRBD2. The germline V gene encodes CDR1 SGHTA and CDR2 FQGTGA. Germline trimming cut 4 bases from V and 5 bases from J; bases unmatched to any gene: 11. This CDR3 has 18 amino acids. The covered CDR3 bases are TGTGCCAGCAGCTGCATACCGGGACTAGCGGGGGGGGCCCACGAG. Translating gives CASSCIPGLAGGAHE. The whole CDR3 protein is CASSCIPGLAGGAHEQYF.

Note on this clone: The CDR3 end lies 3 residues beyond the end of the read and is filled in from the germline J gene. The J gene is TRBJ2-1, the V gene TRBV20-1; a possible D gene is TRBD2 (5 bases). The CDR3 runs to 14 residues. The V end was cut by 2 bases, the J end by 8 bases, with 16 bases between. Germline V lookup: CDR1 DFQATT, CDR2 SNEGSKA (reference sequence). The CDR3 sequence is CSARKTTSYDEQFF. The part of the CDR3 DNA that was read is TGCAGTGCTAGAAAGACTACTAGTTATGATGAG.

Note on this clone: Read data end 3 residues before the CDR3 end; the end is taken from the germline J gene. V usage is TRBV20-1 and J usage is TRBJ2-2; TRBD1 aligns across 7 bases. From germline, CDR1 is DFQATT and CDR2 SNEGSKA (reference sequence). The CDR3 contains 15 residues. With 4 bases clipped from V and 6 bases from J, the junction kept 11 bases outside the gene matches. Incomplete CDR3 DNA: TGCAGTGCTACAGCGTCTCTCCAGGGGGCCGGGGAG. This gives the protein CSATASLQGAGE. The whole CDR3 sequence reads CSATASLQGAGELFF.

In the case of this clone: The read halts 3 residues ahead of the CDR3 end, with the missing end drawn from the germline J gene. J is TRBJ2-1 and V is TRBV29-1; weak D call: TRBD2 (6 bases). The germline V gene has CDR1 SQVTM and CDR2 ANQGSEA. This CDR3 spans 12 amino acids. Trimming took 8 bases from V and 6 from J, leaving 14 bases between them. CDR3 DNA, as far as it was read: TGCAGCCCTACGTCGACTAGCAATGAG. This codes for CSPTSTSNE. The entire CDR3 reads CSPTSTSNEQFF.

Incomplete CDR3 DNA: TGCAGTGCTAGTGACAGGGCTAACACTGAA. This encodes CSASDRANTE. The full CDR3 protein is CSASDRANTEAFF. The gene calls are TRBV20-1 and TRBJ1-1, with 7 bases that match TRBD1. The sequenced fragment ends 3 residues before the CDR3 boundary, so the rest is inferred from the germline J gene. CDR1 is DFQATT and CDR2 is SNEGSKA in the germline V gene (reference sequence). V lost 3 bases, J lost 2 bases, and 3 bases stayed unmatched. There are 13 residues in the CDR3.

Concerning this clone itself: From the germline J gene comes the end of the CDR3, since the read stops 3 residues before it. V usage is TRBV20-1 and J usage is TRBJ2-1, with 10 positions matching TRBD2. Germline lookup yields CDR1 DFQATT and CDR2 SNEGSKA (reference sequence). V gave up 7 bases and J gave up 6 bases; unmatched junction bases: 9. The CDR3 runs to 14 residues. CDR3 DNA (partial): TGCAGTGTCCACGGACTAGCGGCGGGCAATGAG. This gives the protein CSVHGLAAGNE. The full CDR3 is CSVHGLAAGNEQFF.

About this clone: The CDR3 end falls 3 residues outside the read, so it is completed with the germline J gene. The chain combines TRBV20-1 with TRBJ2-3, with 8 bases identical to TRBD2. Per the germline V gene, CDR1 is DFQATT and CDR2 is SNEGSKA (reference sequence). The trim removed 1 base at V and 2 bases at J, leaving 5 bases unmatched. CDR3 length: 15 amino acids. CDR3 in amino acids: CSARVPAGVTDTQYF. The CDR3 bases that were read are TGCAGTGCTAGAGTTCCAGCGGGGGTCACAGATACG.

For this clone: The sequenced fragment ends 3 residues before the CDR3 boundary, so the rest is inferred from the germline J gene. The chain employs TRBV2 and TRBJ2-1; TRBD2 agrees at 15 bases. The germline gives CDR1 SNHLY, CDR2 FYNNEI. CDR3 size: 15 residues. Germline trimming cut 6 bases from V and 9 bases from J; bases unmatched to any gene: 6. The DNA read from the CDR3 is TGTGCCAGCAGCGCGAGGACTAGCGGGAGGGTTGAG. Its protein product is CASSARTSGRVE. The entire CDR3 is CASSARTSGRVEQFF.

About this clone: The read terminates 3 residues before the CDR3 end, so the remaining end is supplied by the germline J gene. This chain uses TRBV27 with TRBJ1-1; D gene uncertain. This CDR3 region has 13 residues. Germline V gene sequence: CDR1 MNHEY, CDR2 SMNVEV (reference sequence). V was cut by 0 bases and J by 6 bases, with 8 bases left in between. Here the CDR3 reads CASSLSAAPEAFF. The CDR3 DNA, read in part, is TGTGCCAGCAGTTTATCAGCGGCACCTGAA.

With respect to this clone: The CDR3 end lies 3 residues beyond the end of the read and is filled in from the germline J gene. The rearrangement joins TRBV28 to TRBJ2-1; tentatively, D is TRBD1 (6 bases). Per the germline V gene, CDR1 is MDHEN and CDR2 is SYDVKM. V was cut by 2 bases and J by 2 bases, with 7 bases left in between. The CDR3 is 14 residues long. The part of the CDR3 DNA that was read is TGTGCCAGCAGTTTAGGGACAACCTACAATGAG. This translates into CASSLGTTYNE. The whole CDR3 is CASSLGTTYNEQFF.

With respect to this clone: From the germline J gene comes the end of the CDR3, since the read stops 3 residues before it. The rearrangement links TRBV7-7 to TRBJ2-1; D unresolved. The CDR3 is 13 amino acids. V was pared by 5 bases and J by 5 bases, with 10 bases between. Germline-derived CDR1 and CDR2 are SSHAT and FNYEAQ (reference sequence). The CDR3 reads CASSTVADNEQFF. Incomplete CDR3 DNA: TGTGCCAGCAGCACTGTGGCGGACAATGAG.

With regard to this clone: Read coverage stops 3 residues before the CDR3 terminus; the germline J gene supplies the remainder. The chain carries TRBV20-1 and TRBJ2-7; 9 nucleotides align to TRBD1. The junction had 6 bases not matched to a gene; V was cut back by 6 bases and J by 3 bases. Germline V lookup: CDR1 DFQATT, CDR2 SNEGSKA (reference sequence). The CDR3 extends over 13 amino acids. Incomplete CDR3 DNA: TGCAGTGCCAGACCGGGACAGGGCTACGAG. Translation: CSARPGQGYE. The entire CDR3 sequence reads CSARPGQGYEQYF.

In the case of this clone: The read stops 3 residues short of the end of the CDR3; the missing end is completed from the germline J gene. The chain has TRBV6-2 or TRBV6-3 and TRBJ2-3; TRBD2 might be the D (5 bases). Deletions cut 0 bases from V and 2 bases from J, with 9 bases between. The germline gives CDR1 MNHEY, CDR2 SVGEGT. The CDR3 sequence is 15 residues long. CDR3 bases read: TGTGCCAGCAGTTACTCGACTATTTACACAGATACG. Amino acids: CASSYSTIYTDT. The entire CDR3 reads CASSYSTIYTDTQYF.

The part of the CDR3 DNA that was read is TGCGCCAGCAGCCAAGACTCCCCCGGGTTAGGAGAGACC. It translates to CASSQDSPGLGET. The complete CDR3 reads CASSQDSPGLGETQYF. This chain joins TRBV4-1 and TRBJ2-5; no reliable D call. The observed sequence ends 3 residues before the CDR3 terminus, with the missing tail filled in from the germline J gene. The CDR3 contains 16 residues. The V end was cut by 0 bases, the J end by 4 bases, with 15 bases between. The V gene's germline CDR1 is MGHRA and CDR2 YSYEKL.